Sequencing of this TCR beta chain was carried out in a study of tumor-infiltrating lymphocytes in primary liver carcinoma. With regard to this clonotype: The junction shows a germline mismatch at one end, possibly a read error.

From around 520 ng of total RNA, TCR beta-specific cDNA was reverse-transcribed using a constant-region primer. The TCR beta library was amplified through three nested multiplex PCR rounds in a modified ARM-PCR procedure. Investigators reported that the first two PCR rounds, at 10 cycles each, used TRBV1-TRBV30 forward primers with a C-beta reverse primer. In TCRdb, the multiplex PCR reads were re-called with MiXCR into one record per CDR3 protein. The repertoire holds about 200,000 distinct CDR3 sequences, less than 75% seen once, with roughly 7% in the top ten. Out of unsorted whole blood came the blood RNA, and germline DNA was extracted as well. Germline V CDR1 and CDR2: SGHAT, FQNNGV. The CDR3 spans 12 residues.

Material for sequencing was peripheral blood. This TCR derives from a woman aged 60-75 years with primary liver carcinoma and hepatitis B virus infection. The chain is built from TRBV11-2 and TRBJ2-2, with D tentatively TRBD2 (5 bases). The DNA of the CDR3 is TGTGCCAGCAGCCCTGATTCCGGGGAGCTGGTTTTT. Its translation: CASSPDSGELVF. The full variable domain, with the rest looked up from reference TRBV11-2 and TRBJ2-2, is EAGVAQSPRYKIIEKRQSVAFWCNPISGHATLYWYQQILGQGPKLLIQFQNNGVVDDSQLPKDRFSAERLKGVDSTLKIQPAKLEDSAVYLCASSPDSGELVFGEGSRLTVL.